This TCR beta chain was sequenced for a study of cytomegalovirus exposure and HLA in healthy donors. Germline V lookup: CDR1 MDHEN, CDR2 SYDVKM. The CDR3 covers 14 residues. The germline V and J ends were trimmed by 2 bases and 3 bases, with 11 bases remaining between them. Researchers ran the PCR with 60 Vbeta and 13 Jbeta primers. The assay was immunoSEQ multiplex PCR, and TCRdb's table has in-frame clones only and misses some. This table holds just over 70,000 clones, 74% found once. This clonotype originated in a human donor in good health. This chain connects TRBV28 to TRBJ2-7, with TRBD2 as a possible D gene (6 bases). The sequenced sample was PBMCs. Here the CDR3 reads CASSLSRRGYEQYF. DNA for the CDR3: TGTGCCAGCAGTTTAAGCAGGAGGGGCTACGAGCAGTACTTC.